The rows below give T cell receptor beta chains drawn from one sample of a study of T cell responses to AZD1222 COVID-19 vaccine. This table comes from immunoSEQ multiplex PCR, and its TCRdb copy is limited to in-frame clones, with some not included. The data show 100,000 to 130,000 clones, with about 85% seen just once and approximately 4.3% held by the top ten. The sample was peripheral blood, taken on day 0 of AZD1222 vaccination. The receptor set was obtained from an adult in good health. Both conserved end residues are part of each CDR3. A D gene is named only where the DNA matches it firmly. Part of the rows lack a size; the others show once, few, many or a class for expanded clones.

abundance: once
v_gene: TRBV30
d_gene: TRBD1
j_gene: TRBJ1-3
CDR3nt: TGTGCCTGGGGCCTTAAACCGGGACAGGGACTCCGCCGGTGGGATGGAAACACCATATATTTT
CDR3aa: CAWGLKPGQGLRRWDGNTIYF

abundance: -
v_gene: TRBV7-3
d_gene: TRBD2
j_gene: TRBJ2-3
CDR3nt: TGTGCCAGCAGCTTTGGCGGGGGGAGCACAGATACGCAGTATTTT
CDR3aa: CASSFGGGSTDTQYF

abundance: -
v_gene: TRBV7-8
d_gene: TRBD2
j_gene: TRBJ2-2
CDR3nt: TGTGCCAGCAGCTCCCGAATTAAGGGGTTCAGCGGGGCGAACACCGGGGAGCTGTTTTTT
CDR3aa: CASSSRIKGFSGANTGELFF

abundance: -
v_gene: TRBV7-2
d_gene: -
j_gene: TRBJ1-2
CDR3nt: TGTGCCAGCAGCCCTTCCCAGGGATTTGACGGCTACACCTTC
CDR3aa: CASSPSQGFDGYTF

abundance: -
v_gene: TRBV9
d_gene: -
j_gene: TRBJ1-1
CDR3nt: TGTGCCAGCAGCGTACTAGCCTCGGAGAACACTGAAGCTTTCTTT
CDR3aa: CASSVLASENTEAFF

abundance: -
v_gene: TRBV4-1
d_gene: -
j_gene: TRBJ1-1
CDR3nt: TGCGCCAGCAGCCGTTTTCTGGTGGGGGAGAGAACTGAAGCTTTCTTT
CDR3aa: CASSRFLVGERTEAFF

abundance: -
v_gene: TRBV27
d_gene: TRBD2
j_gene: TRBJ2-3
CDR3nt: TGTGCCAGCAGTCTATTGACTAGCGGGAGTGGTGGAGATACGCAGTATTTT
CDR3aa: CASSLLTSGSGGDTQYF

abundance: -
v_gene: TRBV7-6
d_gene: TRBD2
j_gene: TRBJ2-7
CDR3nt: TGTGCCAGCAGCCCGCCGGGGTCTGGCGGGAGTTTTAACGAGCAGTACTTC
CDR3aa: CASSPPGSGGSFNEQYF

abundance: -
v_gene: TRBV2
d_gene: -
j_gene: TRBJ2-7
CDR3nt: TGTGCCAGCAGTGAAGCGCCCCGCGACACCAAGACCTACGAGCAGTACTTC
CDR3aa: CASSEAPRDTKTYEQYF

abundance: -
v_gene: TRBV14
d_gene: -
j_gene: TRBJ2-7
CDR3nt: TGTGCCAGCAGCCAAGATTGGCGAGGGACGGCGAGCTCCTACGAGCAGTACTTC
CDR3aa: CASSQDWRGTASSYEQYF

abundance: -
v_gene: TRBV6-4
d_gene: TRBD1
j_gene: TRBJ1-6
CDR3nt: TGTGCCAGCAGTGACCGAGTGGGGGACAGTAATTCACCCCTCCACTTT
CDR3aa: CASSDRVGDSNSPLHF

abundance: once
v_gene: TRBV7-8
d_gene: -
j_gene: TRBJ1-3
CDR3nt: TGTGCCAGCAGCTTTGACCTTCTGACAGCAGGAAACACCATATATTTT
CDR3aa: CASSFDLLTAGNTIYF

abundance: -
v_gene: TRBV5-1
d_gene: -
j_gene: TRBJ2-7
CDR3nt: TGCGCCAGCAGCCCCGGACGGGCGAACTCCCCGCAGTACTTC
CDR3aa: CASSPGRANSPQYF

abundance: -
v_gene: TRBV6-2/TRBV6-3
d_gene: TRBD1
j_gene: TRBJ1-2
CDR3nt: TGTGCCAGCACCCCGACAGGGTTTACTAACTATGGCTACACCTTC
CDR3aa: CASTPTGFTNYGYTF

abundance: -
v_gene: TRBV7-6
d_gene: -
j_gene: TRBJ1-1
CDR3nt: TGTGCCAGCAGCTTACGACAGAACACTGAAGCTTTCTTT
CDR3aa: CASSLRQNTEAFF

abundance: -
v_gene: TRBV6-2/TRBV6-3
d_gene: -
j_gene: TRBJ2-2
CDR3nt: TGTGCCAGCAGTTACATCCGGACCGTCAACACCGGGGAGCTGTTTTTT
CDR3aa: CASSYIRTVNTGELFF

abundance: -
v_gene: TRBV12-3/TRBV12-4
d_gene: -
j_gene: TRBJ1-1
CDR3nt: TGTGCCAGCAGCGACACCCCCACTGAAGCTTTCTTT
CDR3aa: CASSDTPTEAFF

abundance: -
v_gene: TRBV19
d_gene: TRBD1
j_gene: TRBJ1-5
CDR3nt: TGTGCCAGTAGTTCTTGGACAGGGGGCAATGGGAATCAGCCCCAGCATTTT
CDR3aa: CASSSWTGGNGNQPQHF

abundance: -
v_gene: TRBV29-1
d_gene: TRBD1
j_gene: TRBJ1-2
CDR3nt: TGCAGCGTCTTGACCACAGGGGGAGGTGGCTACACCTTC
CDR3aa: CSVLTTGGGGYTF

abundance: -
v_gene: TRBV5-1
d_gene: TRBD1
j_gene: TRBJ1-1
CDR3nt: TGCGCCAGCAGCTTGGGGACAGGGGAATCGGCTTTCTTT
CDR3aa: CASSLGTGESAFF

abundance: -
v_gene: TRBV5-8
d_gene: -
j_gene: TRBJ1-6
CDR3nt: TGTGCCAGCAGCTTCGAAAGCATTAATTCACCCCTCCACTTT
CDR3aa: CASSFESINSPLHF

abundance: -
v_gene: TRBV5-4
d_gene: -
j_gene: TRBJ2-2
CDR3nt: TGTGCCAGCAGCTTGCTCACCGGGGAGCTGTTTTTT
CDR3aa: CASSLLTGELFF

abundance: -
v_gene: TRBV3-1/TRBV3-2
d_gene: -
j_gene: TRBJ2-3
CDR3nt: TGTGCCAGCAGCCCCACCTCGGGGCCACCGGTCACAGATACGCAGTATTTT
CDR3aa: CASSPTSGPPVTDTQYF

abundance: -
v_gene: TRBV5-1
d_gene: -
j_gene: TRBJ2-1
CDR3nt: TGCGCCAGCAGCTTTGCCTCCTTGGGCCTAAACAATGAGCAGTTCTTC
CDR3aa: CASSFASLGLNNEQFF